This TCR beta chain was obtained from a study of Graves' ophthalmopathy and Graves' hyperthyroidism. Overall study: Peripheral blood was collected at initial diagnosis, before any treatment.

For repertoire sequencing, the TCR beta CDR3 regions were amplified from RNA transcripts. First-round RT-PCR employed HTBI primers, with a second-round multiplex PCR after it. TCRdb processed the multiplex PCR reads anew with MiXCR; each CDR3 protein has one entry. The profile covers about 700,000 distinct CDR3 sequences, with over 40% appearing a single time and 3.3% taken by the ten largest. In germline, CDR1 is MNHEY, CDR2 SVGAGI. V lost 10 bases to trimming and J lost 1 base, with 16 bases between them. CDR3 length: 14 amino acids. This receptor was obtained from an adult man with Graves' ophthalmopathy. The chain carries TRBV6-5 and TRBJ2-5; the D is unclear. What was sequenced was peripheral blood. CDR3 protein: CAIRPQVAQETQYF. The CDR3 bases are TGTGCCATCAGGCCGCAGGTGGCCCAAGAGACCCAGTACTTC.